What follows are 29 T cell receptor beta chains derived from one specimen sequenced in a study of T-cell memory formation after mild COVID-19 (dated by TCRdb to the early 2020s). The library was built by means of 5' RACE. Sequencing relied on an Illumina NovaSeq 6000. The public reads were quality trimmed at Q25 with fastp and then assembled into clones with MiXCR by TCRdb, keeping productive beta chains. Here each entry gathers all rows of one CDR3 protein and keeps the most common genes and DNA. In this sample the table shows around 220,000 distinct CDR3 sequences, roughly 15% of which occur a single time. The ten largest account for around 3.4% of the sample. Specimen: PBMCs or a T cell subset sorted from them (not recorded which). Receptor source: a man aged 18 to 29 who had mild COVID-19 (a few samples of this study predate the infection). The sample titles of this study are shuffled in the database, so cell type and time point are left out; the donor was told from shared clones.

The chain recombines TRBV21-1 with TRBJ2-5; the DNA was not compared with TRBD1, the D call given in the table. TRBV21-1 is labeled a pseudogene. CDR3 length: 14 residues. The CDR3 loop is CASSSGAPGETQYF. The CDR3 DNA reads TGTGCCAGCAGTTCAGGGGCCCCCGGGGAGACCCAGTACTTC.

This clonotype was counted between two and nine times. The J gene is TRBJ2-7, the V gene TRBV6-5; possible D gene TRBD1, 6 bases. From germline, CDR1 is MNHEY and CDR2 SVGAGI. This CDR3 comprises 15 residues. Trimming removed 6 bases at V and 3 bases at J, with 18 bases between. The CDR3 coding sequence is TGTGCCAGCAGCCGTAGGACAGACCCCTTCTACGAGCAGTACTTC. This sequence encodes CASSRRTDPFYEQYF.

This chain links TRBV5-1 with TRBJ2-5, with a tentative D call TRBD1 (5 bases). From germline, CDR1 is SGHRS and CDR2 YFSETQ. The ends were cut back, 4 bases at V and 9 bases at J, with 28 bases in the middle. This CDR3 is built from 17 residues. This chain's CDR3 is CASSPKGQTRSVSPQYF. The CDR3 DNA reads TGCGCCAGCAGCCCCAAGGGGCAGACCCGTTCCGTATCGCCCCAGTACTTC.

The CDR3 coding sequence is TGTGCCAGCACACAGTCAGGGAGCAATGAAAAACTGTTTTTT. This gives the protein CASTQSGSNEKLFF. The rearrangement uses TRBV2 and TRBJ1-4; D may be TRBD1 (5 bases). V was trimmed by 7 bases and J by 5 bases, leaving 14 bases between them. CDR3 size: 14 residues. Per the germline V gene, CDR1 is SNHLY and CDR2 is FYNNEI.

This clonotype has more than one count but fewer than ten. As DNA, the CDR3 is TGTGCCAGCTCACGGGGCCCGACCTACGAGCAGTACGTC. It yields the protein CASSRGPTYEQYV. The chain employs TRBV18 and TRBJ2-7; D might be TRBD1 (5 bases). This CDR3 is built from 13 residues. The V end was cut by 4 bases, the J end by 2 bases, with 9 bases between. Germline V gives CDR1 KGHSH, CDR2 LQKENI.

This clonotype has only a few counts. The chain couples TRBV20-1 to TRBJ2-4, with TRBD2 as a possible D gene (5 bases). The CDR3 totals 13 residues. Trimming removed 6 bases from V and 2 bases from J, with 11 bases in between. The germline CDR1 and CDR2 sequences are DFQATT and SNEGSKA (reference sequence). CDR3 nucleotide sequence: TGCAGTGCAGAAGGACTGCCCAAAAACATTCAGTACTTC. Protein product: CSAEGLPKNIQYF.

This clonotype was observed a few times. This chain links TRBV4-3 with TRBJ2-3, with 7 bases identical to TRBD2. The germline CDR1 and CDR2 sequences are LGHNA and YSLEER. The CDR3 is 16 residues long. V was clipped by 1 base and J by 2 bases; unmatched bases: 6. The chain's CDR3 is CASSQVVRGVTDTQYF. In DNA form, the CDR3 reads TGCGCCAGCAGCCAAGTAGTTCGGGGGGTCACAGATACGCAGTATTTT.

The chain couples TRBV4-2 to TRBJ1-5; weak D call: TRBD1 (5 bases). The germline V gene encodes CDR1 LGHNA and CDR2 YNFKEQ. V was trimmed by 0 bases and J by 4 bases, leaving 16 bases between them. This CDR3 contains 17 residues. CDR3 sequence reads: CASSQDAPGASNQPQHF. CDR3 DNA sequence: TGTGCCAGCAGCCAAGATGCTCCCGGGGCCAGTAATCAGCCCCAGCATTTT.

The chain combines TRBV18 with TRBJ2-3, with D tentatively TRBD1 (6 bases). V lost 6 bases and J lost 1, with 14 bases in between. This CDR3 spans 15 amino acids. Germline-derived CDR1 and CDR2 are KGHSH and LQKENI. CDR3 protein: CASSFQAGGTDTQYF. The DNA of the CDR3 is TGTGCCAGCTCTTTTCAGGCAGGGGGCACAGATACGCAGTATTTT.

This clonotype was seen a handful of times. The V call is TRBV7-2, the J call TRBJ1-5; 10 nucleotides line up with TRBD1. After removal of 3 bases from V and 11 bases from J, the junction contained 4 bases not matched to a gene. CDR3 size: 13 residues. From germline, CDR1 is SGHTA and CDR2 FQGNSA. The CDR3 coding sequence is TGTGCCAGCAGCTTGGGGACAGGGGAGTCCCAGCATTTT. Its translation is CASSLGTGESQHF.

The chain links TRBV7-9 to TRBJ2-6; D may be TRBD1 (6 bases). This CDR3 region has 16 residues. CDR1 SEHNR and CDR2 FQNEAQ come from the germline V gene (reference sequence). With 5 bases removed from V and 3 bases from J, the gap between germline ends came to 14 bases. The CDR3 sequence: CASSSAGANGANVLTF. The CDR3 nucleotides are TGTGCCAGCAGCAGCGCAGGGGCCAATGGGGCCAACGTCCTGACTTTC.

The gene calls are TRBV7-6 and TRBJ2-7; the D call may be TRBD1 or TRBD2 (5 bases each). The CDR3 is 14 amino acids. Per germline, CDR1 SGHVS and CDR2 FNYEAQ. V was pared by 7 bases and J by 3 bases, with 16 bases between. The CDR3 loop reads CASTRDPYLYEQYF. The CDR3 nucleotides read TGTGCCAGCACCCGGGACCCCTACCTCTACGAGCAGTACTTC. Supplemented by reference TRBV7-6 and TRBJ2-7, the full variable domain reads GAGVSQSPRYKVTKRGQDVALRCDPISGHVSLYWYRQALGQGPEFLTYFNYEAQQDKSGLPNDRFSAERPEGSISTLTIQRTEQRDSAMYRCASTRDPYLYEQYFGPGTRLTVT.

This clonotype was detected many times. The rearrangement joins TRBV6-5 to TRBJ1-1, with D maybe TRBD1 (5 bases). V shed 2 bases and J shed 9 bases, with 19 bases lying between them. The CDR3 covers 15 residues. The germline V gene has CDR1 MNHEY and CDR2 SVGAGI. CDR3 in amino acids: CASSYGAVSSTQAFF. As DNA, the CDR3 is TGTGCCAGCAGTTACGGGGCAGTAAGTTCAACACAAGCTTTCTTT.

In nucleotides, the CDR3 is TGTGCCAGCAGCCTTACTAGCGGGGGGGTCACCGGGGAGCTGTTTTTT. This sequence encodes CASSLTSGGVTGELFF. This sequence joins TRBV4-2 and TRBJ2-2; TRBD2 matches at 13 bases. Germline V lookup: CDR1 LGHNA, CDR2 YNFKEQ. The V gene end was trimmed by 4 bases and the J gene end by 4 bases; junction bases not matched to a gene: 3. This CDR3 is 16 amino acids long.

V is TRBV20-1 and J is TRBJ1-1; maybe TRBD1 (5 bases). The CDR3 length is 13 residues. The V end lost 6 bases, the J end lost 0 bases, and 11 bases lay between the germline ends. Germline V CDR1 and CDR2: DFQATT, SNEGSKA (reference sequence). The CDR3 bases are TGCAGTGCCTTGAGACAGATGAACACTGAAGCTTTCTTT. It codes for CSALRQMNTEAFF.

The chain combines TRBV5-1 with TRBJ2-5, with a weak D call TRBD2 (5 bases). This CDR3 region has 15 residues. The V and J ends lost 0 bases and 2 bases respectively, with 11 bases between them. Germline CDR1 reads SGHRS; CDR2 reads YFSETQ. The CDR3 sequence is CASSLVQPGQETQYF. The CDR3 bases are TGCGCCAGCAGCTTGGTTCAGCCGGGGCAAGAGACCCAGTACTTC.

This clonotype was picked up a small number of times. Here the CDR3 reads CASSLGVPGELFF. The CDR3 DNA is TGTGCCAGCAGCTTGGGGGTGCCCGGGGAGCTGTTTTTT. This sequence joins TRBV5-6 and TRBJ2-2; D ambiguous. CDR1 is SGHDT and CDR2 is YYEEEE in the germline V gene. This CDR3 has 13 residues. V was pared by 0 bases and J by 6 bases, with 6 bases between.

The chain carries TRBV27 and TRBJ1-6; no definite D call. Germline V gene lookup returns CDR1 MNHEY and CDR2 SMNVEV (reference sequence). Between the trimmed V and J ends, which lost 6 bases and 12 bases, there was a span of 27 bases. The CDR3 sequence is 17 residues long. The CDR3 DNA reads as TGTGCCAGCAGGCCCACCCCTAGAACAGATCTCCACCGACCCCTCCACTTT. This gives the protein CASRPTPRTDLHRPLHF.

V is TRBV5-1 and J is TRBJ1-1; D is possibly TRBD1 (6 bases). V dropped 3 bases and J dropped 4 bases, with 16 bases sitting between them. The CDR3 contains 15 residues. Germline CDR1 and CDR2: SGHRS and YFSETQ. This chain's CDR3 is CASSYRTDVGTEAFF. In DNA, the CDR3 is TGCGCCAGCAGCTACCGGACAGACGTGGGCACTGAAGCTTTCTTT.

The chain carries TRBV5-1 and TRBJ2-7; possibly TRBD1 for D (6 bases). Per the germline V gene, CDR1 is SGHRS and CDR2 is YFSETQ. This CDR3 spans 15 amino acids. Trimming took off 0 bases at V and 7 bases at J, with 17 bases between the two ends. CDR3 amino acids: CASSLDGQGIREQYF. The CDR3 DNA is TGCGCCAGCAGCTTGGATGGCCAGGGGATAAGGGAGCAGTACTTC.

The chain joins TRBV6-6 to TRBJ1-2; TRBD1 might be the D (5 bases). V lost 6 bases and J lost 5, with 16 bases in between. CDR1 MNHNY and CDR2 SVGAGI come from the germline V gene (reference sequence). CDR3 size: 14 residues. The CDR3: CASRPGTGLYGYTF. The CDR3 coding sequence is TGTGCCAGCAGACCCGGGACCGGGCTATATGGCTACACCTTC.

There are a few counts of this clonotype. This rearrangement joins TRBV7-2 to TRBJ2-7, with 8 nucleotides matching TRBD2. After removal of 3 bases from V and 7 bases from J, the junction contained 14 bases not matched to a gene. The length of the CDR3 is 16 residues. Germline assignment: CDR1 SGHTA and CDR2 FQGNSA. The CDR3 DNA sequence: TGTGCCAGCAGCTTCAATCCCCTCGCGGGGGGCCAAGAGCAGTACTTC. This sequence encodes CASSFNPLAGGQEQYF.

This clonotype was observed a handful of times. DNA of the CDR3: TGTGCCAGCAGCTCCCGAACTGGCGGGGAGCTGTTTTTT. It is translated as CASSSRTGGELFF. The chain combines TRBV7-3 with TRBJ2-2; D is unclear. This CDR3 contains 13 residues. Per germline, CDR1 SGHTA and CDR2 FQGTGA. Trimming stripped 4 bases from V and 7 bases from J, with 10 bases between. The entire variable domain, with the rest obtained from reference TRBV7-3 and TRBJ2-2, is as follows: GAGVSQTPSNKVTEKGKYVELRCDPISGHTALYWYRQSLGQGPEFLIYFQGTGAADDSGLPNDRFFAVRPEGSVSTLKIQRTERGDSAVYLCASSSRTGGELFFGEGSRLTVL.

The CDR3 DNA follows: TGTGCCAGCAGCGTAGAAGGGAGGAGTAACACTGAAGCTTTCTTT. This sequence encodes CASSVEGRSNTEAFF. The chain is built from TRBV9 and TRBJ1-1; the D is unclear. Trimming shortened V by 0 bases and J by 2 bases, and 11 bases separated the two germline ends. The germline V gene encodes CDR1 SGDLS and CDR2 YYNGEE. This CDR3 region has 15 residues.

This clonotype showed up just once. This chain connects TRBV11-3 to TRBJ2-7, with 9 bases matching TRBD2. The J segment lost 2 bases and the V segment lost 5 bases, leaving 4 bases of the junction unmatched. This CDR3 has 14 residues. The germline V gene encodes CDR1 SGHNT and CDR2 YENEEA. In DNA, the CDR3 is TGTGCCAGCAGCGGAGGCGGGGGGGCCTACGAGCAGTACTTC. This sequence encodes CASSGGGGAYEQYF.

This chain uses TRBV5-6 with TRBJ1-1; possible D gene TRBD1, 5 bases. Germline CDR1 reads SGHDT; CDR2 reads YYEEEE. The CDR3 has 11 amino acids. V shed 1 base and J shed 8 bases, with 6 bases lying between them. The CDR3 sequence: CASSLSGEAFF. As DNA, the CDR3 is TGTGCCAGCAGCTTGTCAGGGGAAGCTTTCTTT.

The rearrangement links TRBV28 to TRBJ1-4; no definite D call. The ends were cut back, 2 bases at V and 8 bases at J, with 3 bases in the middle. The CDR3 has 11 residues. The germline CDR1 and CDR2 sequences are MDHEN and SYDVKM. In DNA, the CDR3 is TGTGCCAGCAGTTTAAACGAAAAACTGTTTTTT. Translation: CASSLNEKLFF.

This clonotype was counted many times. CDR3 region: CASSLQDNQPQHF. The CDR3 nucleotides are TGTGCCAGCAGTCTACAGGACAATCAGCCCCAGCATTTT. This sequence joins TRBV12-3 or TRBV12-4 and TRBJ1-5; D may be TRBD1 (5 bases). CDR3 length: 13 amino acids. Trimming left V 5 bases short and J 3 bases short, with 8 bases between.

The genes are TRBV30 and TRBJ1-2, with D hard to call. This CDR3 region has 11 residues. V was shortened by 7 bases and J by 5 bases, with 11 bases between the two germline ends. The germline V gene encodes CDR1 GTSNPN and CDR2 SVGIG (reference sequence). CDR3 nucleotides: TGTGCCTTCAGCAGAGGATATGGCTACACCTTC. Translation gives CAFSRGYGYTF.